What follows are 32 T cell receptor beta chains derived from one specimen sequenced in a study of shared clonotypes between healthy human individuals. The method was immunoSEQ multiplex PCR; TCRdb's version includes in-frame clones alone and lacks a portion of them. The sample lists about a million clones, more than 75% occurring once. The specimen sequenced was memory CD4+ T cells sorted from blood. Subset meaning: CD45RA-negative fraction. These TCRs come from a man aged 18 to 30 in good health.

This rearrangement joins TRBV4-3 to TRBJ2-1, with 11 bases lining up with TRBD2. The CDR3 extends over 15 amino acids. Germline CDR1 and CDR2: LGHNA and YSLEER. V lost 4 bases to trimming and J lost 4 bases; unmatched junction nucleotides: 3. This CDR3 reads CASSPGLAVYNEQFF. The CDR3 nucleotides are TGCGCCAGCAGCCCGGGACTAGCGGTTTACAATGAGCAGTTCTTC.

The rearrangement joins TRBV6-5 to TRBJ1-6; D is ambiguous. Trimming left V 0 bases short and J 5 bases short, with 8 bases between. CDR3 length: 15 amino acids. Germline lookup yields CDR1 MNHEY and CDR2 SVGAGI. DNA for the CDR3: TGTGCCAGCAGTTACTCGGCGCCCAATAATTCACCCCTCCACTTT. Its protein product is CASSYSAPNNSPLHF.

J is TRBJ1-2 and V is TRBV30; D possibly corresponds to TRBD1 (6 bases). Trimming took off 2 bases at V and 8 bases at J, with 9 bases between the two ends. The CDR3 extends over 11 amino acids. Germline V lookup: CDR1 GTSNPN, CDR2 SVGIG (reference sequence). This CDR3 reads CAWSSTGGYTF. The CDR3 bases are TGTGCCTGGAGTTCAACAGGGGGCTACACCTTC. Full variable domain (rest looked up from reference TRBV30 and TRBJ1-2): SQTIHQWPATLVQPVGSPLSLECTVEGTSNPNLYWYRQAAGRGLQLLFYSVGIGQISSEVPQNLSASRPQDRQFILSSKKLLLSDSGFYLCAWSSTGGYTFGSGTRLTVV.

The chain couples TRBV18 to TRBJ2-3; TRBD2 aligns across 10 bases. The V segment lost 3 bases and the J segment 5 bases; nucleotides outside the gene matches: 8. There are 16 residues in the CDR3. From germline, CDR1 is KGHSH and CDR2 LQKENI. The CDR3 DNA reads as TGTGCCAGCTCACCCAGCCTAGCGGGAGCCGGAGATACGCAGTATTTT. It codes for CASSPSLAGAGDTQYF.

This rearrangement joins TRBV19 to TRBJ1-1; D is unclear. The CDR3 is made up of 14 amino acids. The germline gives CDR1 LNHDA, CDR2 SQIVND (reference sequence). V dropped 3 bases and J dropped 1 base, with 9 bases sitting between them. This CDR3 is CASSIGSGNTEAFF. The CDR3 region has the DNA TGTGCCAGTAGTATTGGGTCAGGGAACACTGAAGCTTTCTTT.

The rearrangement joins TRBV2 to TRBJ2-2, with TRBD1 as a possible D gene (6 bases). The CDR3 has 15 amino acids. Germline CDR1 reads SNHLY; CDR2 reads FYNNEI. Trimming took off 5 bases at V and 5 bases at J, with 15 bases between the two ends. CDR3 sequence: CASSLQTGQTGELFF. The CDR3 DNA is TGTGCCAGCAGTCTACAAACTGGACAGACCGGGGAGCTGTTTTTT.

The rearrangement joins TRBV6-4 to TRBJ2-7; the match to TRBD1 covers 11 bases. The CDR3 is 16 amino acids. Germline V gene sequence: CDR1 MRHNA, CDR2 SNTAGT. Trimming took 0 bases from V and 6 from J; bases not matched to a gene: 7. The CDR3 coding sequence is TGTGCCAGCAGTGACTCGACACCGGGACAGGGGGGCGAGCAGTACTTC. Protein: CASSDSTPGQGGEQYF.

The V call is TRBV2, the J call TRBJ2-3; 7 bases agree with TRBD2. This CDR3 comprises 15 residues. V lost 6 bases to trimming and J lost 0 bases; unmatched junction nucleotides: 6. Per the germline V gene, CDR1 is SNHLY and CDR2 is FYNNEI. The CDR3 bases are TGTGCCAGCAGGGGAGGGACGGCTAGCACAGATACGCAGTATTTT. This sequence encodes CASRGGTASTDTQYF.

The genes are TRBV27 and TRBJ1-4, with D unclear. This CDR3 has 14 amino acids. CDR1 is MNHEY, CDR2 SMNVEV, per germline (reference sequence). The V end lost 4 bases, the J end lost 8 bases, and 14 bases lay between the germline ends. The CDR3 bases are TGTGCCAGCAGTTCTCGGTCCCTGGGAGAAAAACTGTTTTTT. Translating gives CASSSRSLGEKLFF. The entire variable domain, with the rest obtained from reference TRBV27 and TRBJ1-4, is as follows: EAQVTQNPRYLITVTGKKLTVTCSQNMNHEYMSWYRQDPGLGLRQIYYSMNVEVTDKGDVPEGYKVSRKEKRNFPLILESPSPNQTSLYFCASSSRSLGEKLFFGSGTQLSVL.

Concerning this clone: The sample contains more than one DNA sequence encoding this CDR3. The CDR3: CASSLYQETQYF. CDR3 nucleotides: TGTGCCAGCAGCCTGTACCAAGAGACCCAGTACTTC. The chain couples TRBV7-2 to TRBJ2-5; D not certain. Deletions cut 5 bases from V and 0 bases from J, with 4 bases between. The CDR3 is 12 amino acids. CDR1 is SGHTA, CDR2 FQGNSA, per germline.

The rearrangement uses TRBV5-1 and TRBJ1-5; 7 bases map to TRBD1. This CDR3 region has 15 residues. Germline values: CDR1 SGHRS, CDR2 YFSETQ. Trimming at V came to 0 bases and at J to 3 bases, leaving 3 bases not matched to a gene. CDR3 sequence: CASSLDGQDNQPQHF. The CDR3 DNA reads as TGCGCCAGCAGCTTGGACGGACAGGACAATCAGCCCCAGCATTTT.

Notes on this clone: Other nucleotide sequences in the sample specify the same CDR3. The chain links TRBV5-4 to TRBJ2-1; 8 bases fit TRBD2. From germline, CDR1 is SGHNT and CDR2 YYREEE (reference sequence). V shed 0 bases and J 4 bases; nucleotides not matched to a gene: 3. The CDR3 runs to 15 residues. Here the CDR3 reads CASSLGAGVYNEQFF. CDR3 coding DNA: TGTGCCAGCAGCTTGGGAGCGGGAGTGTACAATGAGCAGTTCTTC. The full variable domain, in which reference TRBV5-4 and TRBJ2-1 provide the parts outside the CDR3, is ETGVTQSPTHLIKTRGQQVTLRCSSQSGHNTVSWYQQALGQGPQFIFQYYREEENGRGNFPPRFSGLQFPNYSSELNVNALELDDSALYLCASSLGAGVYNEQFFGPGTRLTVL.

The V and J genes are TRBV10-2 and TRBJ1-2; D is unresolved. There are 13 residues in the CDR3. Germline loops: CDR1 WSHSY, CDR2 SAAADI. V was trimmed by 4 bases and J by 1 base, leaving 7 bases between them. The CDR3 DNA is TGCGCCAGCAGTGGAAGTCGTAACTATGGCTACACCTTC. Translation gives CASSGSRNYGYTF.

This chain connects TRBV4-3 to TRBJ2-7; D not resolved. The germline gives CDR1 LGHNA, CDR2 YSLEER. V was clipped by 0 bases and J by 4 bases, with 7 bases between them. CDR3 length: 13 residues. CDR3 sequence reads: CASSQEMGYEQYF. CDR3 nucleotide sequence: TGCGCCAGCAGCCAAGAAATGGGATACGAGCAGTACTTC.

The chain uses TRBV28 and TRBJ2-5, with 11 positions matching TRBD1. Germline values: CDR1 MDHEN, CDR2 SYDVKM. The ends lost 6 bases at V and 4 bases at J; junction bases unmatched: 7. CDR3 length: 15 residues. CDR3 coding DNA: TGTGCCAGCAGCTCCCCCGGGACAGGGGGAGAGACCCAGTACTTC. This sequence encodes CASSSPGTGGETQYF.

CDR3 bases: TGTGCCAGTAGTATGGGGGGGCAGAAAAACATTCAGTACTTC. It yields the protein CASSMGGQKNIQYF. V and J are TRBV19 and TRBJ2-4; maybe TRBD2 (7 bases). Trimming left V 3 bases short and J 4 bases short, with 10 bases between. CDR3 length equals 14 residues. The germline CDR1 and CDR2 sequences are LNHDA and SQIVND (reference sequence).

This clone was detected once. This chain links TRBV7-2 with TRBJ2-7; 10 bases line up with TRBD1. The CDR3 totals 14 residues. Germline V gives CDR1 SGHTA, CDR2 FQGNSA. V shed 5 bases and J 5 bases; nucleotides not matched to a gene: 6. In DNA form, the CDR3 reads TGTGCCAGCAGCCGGGACAGGGGATTTAACGAGCAGTACTTC. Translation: CASSRDRGFNEQYF.

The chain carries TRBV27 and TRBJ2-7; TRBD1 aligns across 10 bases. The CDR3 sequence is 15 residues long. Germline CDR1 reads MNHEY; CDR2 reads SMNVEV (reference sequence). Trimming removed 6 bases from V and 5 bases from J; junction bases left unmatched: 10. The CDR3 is CASSRGGQGFDEQYF. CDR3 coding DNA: TGTGCCAGCAGCCGGGGGGGACAGGGGTTTGACGAGCAGTACTTC.

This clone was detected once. The CDR3 nucleotides are TGTGCCAGCAGTTTATATTTTAGGAGGCATTCACCCCTCCACTTT. This gives the protein CASSLYFRRHSPLHF. The rearrangement joins TRBV28 to TRBJ1-6; D unresolved. Looked up from germline, CDR1 is MDHEN and CDR2 is SYDVKM. V lost 1 base and J 8 bases, leaving 12 bases between the germline ends. CDR3 length equals 15 residues.

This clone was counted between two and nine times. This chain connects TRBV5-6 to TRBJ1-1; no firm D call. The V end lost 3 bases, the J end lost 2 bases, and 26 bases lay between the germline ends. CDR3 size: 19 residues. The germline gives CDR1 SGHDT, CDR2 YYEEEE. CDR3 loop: CASSSLAAYIFGVNTEAFF. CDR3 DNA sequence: TGTGCCAGCAGCTCCCTGGCAGCGTATATCTTCGGCGTAAACACTGAAGCTTTCTTT.

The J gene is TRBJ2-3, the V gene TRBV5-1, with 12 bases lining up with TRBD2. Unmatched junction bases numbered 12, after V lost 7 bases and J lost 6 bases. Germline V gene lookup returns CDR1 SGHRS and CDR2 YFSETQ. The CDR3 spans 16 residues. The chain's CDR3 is CASRQTSGSPRDTQYF. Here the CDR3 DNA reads TGCGCCAGCCGACAGACTAGCGGGAGTCCTCGGGATACGCAGTATTTT.

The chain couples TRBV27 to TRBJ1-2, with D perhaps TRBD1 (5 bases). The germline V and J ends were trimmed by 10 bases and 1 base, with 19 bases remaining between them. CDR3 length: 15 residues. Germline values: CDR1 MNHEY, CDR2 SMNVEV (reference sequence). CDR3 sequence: CANSPTGGNNYGYTF. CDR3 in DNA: TGTGCCAACAGCCCTACAGGAGGGAATAACTATGGCTACACCTTC.

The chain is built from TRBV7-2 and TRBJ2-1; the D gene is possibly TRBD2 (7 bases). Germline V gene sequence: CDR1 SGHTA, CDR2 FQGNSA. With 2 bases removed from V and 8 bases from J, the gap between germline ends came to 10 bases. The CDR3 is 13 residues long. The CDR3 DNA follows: TGTGCCAGCAGCTTACAGGGGAGGGATGAGCAGTTCTTC. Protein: CASSLQGRDEQFF.

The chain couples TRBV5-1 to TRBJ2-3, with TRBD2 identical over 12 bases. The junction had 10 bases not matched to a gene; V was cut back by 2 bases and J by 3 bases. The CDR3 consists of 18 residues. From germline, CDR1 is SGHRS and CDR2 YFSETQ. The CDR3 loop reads CASSFLLAGGVGTDTQYF. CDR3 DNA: TGCGCCAGCAGCTTTCTTCTAGCGGGAGGGGTTGGTACAGATACGCAGTATTTT.

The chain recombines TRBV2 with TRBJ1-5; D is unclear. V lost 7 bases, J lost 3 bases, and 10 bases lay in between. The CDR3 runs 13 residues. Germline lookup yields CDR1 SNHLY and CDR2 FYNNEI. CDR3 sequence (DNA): TGTGCCAGCACGGGGTTTCCCAATCAGCCCCAGCATTTT. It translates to CASTGFPNQPQHF.

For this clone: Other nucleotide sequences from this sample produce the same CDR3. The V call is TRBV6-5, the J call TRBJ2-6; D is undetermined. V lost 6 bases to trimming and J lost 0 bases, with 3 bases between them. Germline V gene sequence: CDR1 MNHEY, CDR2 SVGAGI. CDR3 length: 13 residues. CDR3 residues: CASSLSGANVLTF. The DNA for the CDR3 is TGTGCCAGCAGCCTCTCTGGGGCCAACGTCCTGACTTTC.

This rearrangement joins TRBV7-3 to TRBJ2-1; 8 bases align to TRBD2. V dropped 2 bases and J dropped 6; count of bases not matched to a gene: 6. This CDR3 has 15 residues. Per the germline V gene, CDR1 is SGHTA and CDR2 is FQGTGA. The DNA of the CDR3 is TGTGCCAGCAGCTTAGCACTAGCGGATTTCAATGAGCAGTTCTTC. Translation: CASSLALADFNEQFF.

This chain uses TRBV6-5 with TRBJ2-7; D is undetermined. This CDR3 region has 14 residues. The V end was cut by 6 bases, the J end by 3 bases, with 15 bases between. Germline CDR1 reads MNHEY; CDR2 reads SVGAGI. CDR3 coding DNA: TGTGCCAGCAGCCCCCCGTTAAAACTCTACGAGCAGTACTTC. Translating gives CASSPPLKLYEQYF.

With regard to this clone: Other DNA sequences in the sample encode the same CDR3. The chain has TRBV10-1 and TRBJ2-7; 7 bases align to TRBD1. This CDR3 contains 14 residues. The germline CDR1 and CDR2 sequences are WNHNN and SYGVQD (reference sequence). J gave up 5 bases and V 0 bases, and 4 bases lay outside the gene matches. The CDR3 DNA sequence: TGCGCCAGCAGTGAGTCGGGCAGGGGGAACGAGCAGTACTTC. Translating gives CASSESGRGNEQYF.

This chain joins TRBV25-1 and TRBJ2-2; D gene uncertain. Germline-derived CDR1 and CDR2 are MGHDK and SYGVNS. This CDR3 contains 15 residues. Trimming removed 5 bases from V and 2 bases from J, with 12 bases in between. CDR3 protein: CASSPTAGNTGELFF. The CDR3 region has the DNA TGTGCCAGCAGTCCGACCGCAGGTAACACCGGGGAGCTGTTTTTT.

In nucleotides, the CDR3 is TGCGCCAGCACCTTCACCCCGGGACAGGGGCACACCGGGGAGCTGTTTTTT. It specifies CASTFTPGQGHTGELFF. The rearrangement joins TRBV5-1 to TRBJ2-2; 10 nucleotides agree with TRBD1. The CDR3 is made up of 17 amino acids. Germline V gene sequence: CDR1 SGHRS, CDR2 YFSETQ. V lost 6 bases and J lost 3; bases outside the gene matches: 11.

CDR3: CASSPLPGQGHEQYF. CDR3 DNA sequence: TGCGCCAGCAGCCCCCTTCCGGGACAGGGCCACGAGCAGTACTTC. The rearrangement joins TRBV4-1 to TRBJ2-7, with 9 bases matching TRBD1. The CDR3 runs to 15 residues. CDR1 MGHRA and CDR2 YSYEKL come from the germline V gene. Losses at the gene ends were 4 bases for V and 5 bases for J; bases not matched to a gene: 9.